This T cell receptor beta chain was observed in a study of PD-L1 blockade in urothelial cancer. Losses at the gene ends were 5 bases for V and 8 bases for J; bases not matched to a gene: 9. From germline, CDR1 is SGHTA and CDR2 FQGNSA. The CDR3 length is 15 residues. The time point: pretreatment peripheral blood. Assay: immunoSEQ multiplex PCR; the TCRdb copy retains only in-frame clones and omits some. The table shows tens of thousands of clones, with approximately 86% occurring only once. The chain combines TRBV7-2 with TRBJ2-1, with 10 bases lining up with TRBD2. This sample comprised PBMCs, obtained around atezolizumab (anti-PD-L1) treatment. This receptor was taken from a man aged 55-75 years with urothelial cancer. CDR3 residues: CASSLSGGAVDEQFF. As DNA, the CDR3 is TGTGCCAGCAGCCTCAGCGGGGGGGCCGTGGATGAGCAGTTCTTC.